This passage covers 5 T cell receptor beta chains from one sample sequenced in a study of PD-L1 blockade in urothelial cancer. Clones were sequenced by immunoSEQ multiplex PCR, and TCRdb holds only the in-frame ones, with some missing. The data hold about 63,000 clones, with roughly 80% observed a single time. Stated time point: pretreatment peripheral blood. The sample in question was PBMCs, obtained around atezolizumab (anti-PD-L1) treatment. Receptors were obtained from a man between 65 and 85 years old with urothelial cancer.

The V and J genes are TRBV4-1 and TRBJ2-7; a weak D match, TRBD1 (5 bases). V lost 1 base and J 0 bases, leaving 13 bases between the germline ends. Germline values: CDR1 MGHRA, CDR2 YSYEKL. This CDR3 comprises 16 residues. CDR3 amino acids: CASSQALTDISYEQYF. CDR3 in DNA: TGCGCCAGCAGCCAAGCCCTGACAGACATCTCCTACGAGCAGTACTTC.

This chain joins TRBV7-2 and TRBJ2-1, with 11 bases lining up with TRBD1. CDR3 length equals 16 residues. Trimming at V came to 5 bases and at J to 3 bases, leaving 6 bases not matched to a gene. The germline CDR1 and CDR2 sequences are SGHTA and FQGNSA. The CDR3 DNA reads TGTGCCAGCAGCCGGGGGGGACAGGGGGTCTACAATGAGCAGTTCTTC. This codes for CASSRGGQGVYNEQFF. The full variable domain, its missing parts supplied by reference TRBV7-2 and TRBJ2-1, is GAGVSQSPSNKVTEKGKDVELRCDPISGHTALYWYRQSLGQGLEFLIYFQGNSAPDKSGLPSDRFSAERTGGSVSTLTIQRTQQEDSAVYLCASSRGGQGVYNEQFFGPGTRLTVL.

This chain connects TRBV28 to TRBJ1-2; TRBD1 is a possible D gene (5 bases). Per the germline V gene, CDR1 is MDHEN and CDR2 is SYDVKM. The CDR3 extends over 15 amino acids. Between the trimmed V and J ends, which lost 1 base and 4 bases, there was a span of 13 bases. DNA for the CDR3: TGTGCCAGCAGTTTATACGGGGGGGGAACCTATGGCTACACCTTC. Translated, it gives CASSLYGGGTYGYTF.

The chain combines TRBV18 with TRBJ2-1; TRBD2 matches 9 bases. V was pared by 4 bases and J by 8 bases, with 12 bases of the junction left unmatched. Per the germline V gene, CDR1 is KGHSH and CDR2 is LQKENI. This CDR3 region has 16 residues. The CDR3 region has the DNA TGTGCCAGCTCACAGTTTAGCGGGAGAGGTTTCGATGAGCAGTTCTTC. Its translation: CASSQFSGRGFDEQFF.

The rearrangement joins TRBV6-5 to TRBJ1-4, with unresolved D. CDR3 length equals 15 residues. CDR1 is MNHEY, CDR2 SVGAGI, per germline. V was trimmed by 4 bases and J by 7 bases, leaving 16 bases between them. In nucleotides, the CDR3 is TGTGCCAGCAGTTCCTGGGAGGGAGGAATTGAAAAACTGTTTTTT. Its protein is CASSSWEGGIEKLFF.